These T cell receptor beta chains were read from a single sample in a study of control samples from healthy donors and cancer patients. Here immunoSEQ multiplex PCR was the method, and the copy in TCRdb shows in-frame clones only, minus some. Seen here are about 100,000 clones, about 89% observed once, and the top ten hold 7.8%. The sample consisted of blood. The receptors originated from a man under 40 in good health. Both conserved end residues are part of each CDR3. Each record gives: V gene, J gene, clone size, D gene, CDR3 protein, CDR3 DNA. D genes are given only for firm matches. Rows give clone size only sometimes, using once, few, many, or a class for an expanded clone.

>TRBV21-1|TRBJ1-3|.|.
CASSKGSGNTIYF
TGTGCCAGCAGCAAGGGGAGCGGAAACACCATATATTTT
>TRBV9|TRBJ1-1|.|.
CASSVDDDGTEAFF
TGTGCCAGCAGCGTAGACGATGACGGGACTGAAGCTTTCTTT
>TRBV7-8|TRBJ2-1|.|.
CASSDRRLAYNEQFF
TGTGCCAGCAGCGATCGTAGACTAGCCTACAATGAGCAGTTCTTC
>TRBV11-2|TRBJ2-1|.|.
CASSLIDEQFF
TGTGCCAGCAGCTTAATCGATGAGCAGTTCTTC
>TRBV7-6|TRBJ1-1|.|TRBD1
CASSATGGRHTEAFF
TGTGCCAGCAGCGCCACAGGGGGTCGGCACACTGAAGCTTTCTTT
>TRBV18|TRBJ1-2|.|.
CASSPPTGLNYGYTF
TGTGCCAGCTCACCACCGACAGGCCTTAACTATGGCTACACCTTC
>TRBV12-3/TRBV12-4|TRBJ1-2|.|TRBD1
CASSSTGDYGYTF
TGTGCCAGCAGTTCGACAGGGGACTATGGCTACACCTTC
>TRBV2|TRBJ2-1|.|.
CASRGLGATISYNEQFF
TGTGCCAGCAGGGGGTTGGGGGCTACGATTTCCTACAATGAGCAGTTCTTC
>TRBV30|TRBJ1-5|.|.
CAWSVQSGQPQHF
TGTGCCTGGAGTGTACAGAGTGGACAGCCCCAGCATTTT
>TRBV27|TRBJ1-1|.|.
CASSLRPGEAFF
TGTGCCAGCAGTTTAAGGCCGGGTGAAGCTTTCTTT
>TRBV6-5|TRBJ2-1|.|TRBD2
CASSPGLAGRNEQFF
TGTGCCAGCAGTCCCGGACTAGCGGGAAGGAATGAGCAGTTCTTC
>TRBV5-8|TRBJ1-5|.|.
CASSLGINRLSQPQHF
TGTGCCAGCAGCTTGGGGATCAACCGGCTGTCTCAGCCCCAGCATTTT
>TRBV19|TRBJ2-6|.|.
CASSTDPGPGANVLTF
TGTGCCAGTAGTACGGACCCAGGGCCTGGGGCCAACGTCCTGACTTTC
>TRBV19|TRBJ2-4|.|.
CASSIIRTENIQYF
TGTGCCAGTAGTATAATAAGGACAGAAAACATTCAGTACTTC
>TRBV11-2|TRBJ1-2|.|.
CASSPNLSGTGYGYTF
TGTGCCAGCAGCCCTAACCTTTCAGGGACGGGCTATGGCTACACCTTC
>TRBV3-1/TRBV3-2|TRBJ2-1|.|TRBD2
CASSPTQAGKRDEQFF
TGTGCCAGCAGCCCCACCCAAGCGGGGAAGCGCGATGAGCAGTTCTTC
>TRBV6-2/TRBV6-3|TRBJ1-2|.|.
CASSYNGGRGYTF
TGTGCCAGCAGTTACAATGGCGGAAGAGGCTACACCTTC
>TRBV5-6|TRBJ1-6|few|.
CASSGETENSPLHF
TGTGCCAGCAGCGGCGAGACGGAAAATTCACCCCTCCACTTT
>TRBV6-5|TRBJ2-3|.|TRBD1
CASSYSLQGTDTQYF
TGCGCCAGCAGTTACTCGCTACAGGGGACAGATACGCAGTATTTT
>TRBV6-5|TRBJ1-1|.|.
CASRTTQRAFF
TGTGCCAGCAGAACCACTCAGCGGGCTTTCTTT
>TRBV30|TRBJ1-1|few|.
CAWKRGRVTEAFF
TGTGCCTGGAAACGGGGGCGGGTTACTGAAGCTTTCTTT
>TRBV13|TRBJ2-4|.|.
CASSLGGPVGNIQYF
TGTGCCAGCAGCTTAGGGGGACCGGTAGGGAACATTCAGTACTTC
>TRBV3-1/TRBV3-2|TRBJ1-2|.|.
CASSRAVSNYGYTF
TGTGCCAGCAGCAGGGCGGTTTCTAACTATGGCTACACCTTC
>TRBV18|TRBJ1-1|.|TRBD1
CASSPGQTNTEAFF
TGTGCCAGCTCACCGGGACAGACGAACACTGAAGCTTTCTTT
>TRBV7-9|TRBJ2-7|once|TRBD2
CASSFGTSGGDEQYF
TGTGCCAGCAGCTTCGGGACTAGCGGGGGCGACGAGCAGTACTTC
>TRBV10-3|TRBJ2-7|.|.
CAISEGWSYEQYF
TGTGCCATCAGTGAGGGGTGGTCCTACGAGCAGTACTTC
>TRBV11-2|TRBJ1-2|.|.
CASSLEDGPTYGYTF
TGTGCCAGCAGCTTAGAGGACGGCCCCACCTATGGCTACACCTTC
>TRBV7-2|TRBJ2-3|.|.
CASSLEVVTDTQYF
TGTGCCAGCAGCTTAGAAGTCGTCACAGATACGCAGTATTTT
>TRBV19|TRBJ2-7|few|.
CASSIDGNSYEQYF
TGTGCCAGTAGTATCGACGGAAACTCCTACGAGCAGTACTTC
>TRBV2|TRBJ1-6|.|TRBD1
CASRLQGNSPLHF
TGTGCCAGCAGACTACAGGGGAATTCACCCCTCCACTTT
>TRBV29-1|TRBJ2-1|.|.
CSVISPLSYNEQFF
TGCAGCGTTATTAGCCCTCTTTCCTACAATGAGCAGTTCTTC
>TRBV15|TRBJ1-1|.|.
CATSRDKNRAFF
TGTGCCACCAGCAGAGATAAAAATCGAGCTTTCTTT
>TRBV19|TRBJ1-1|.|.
CASSIEGSYTEAFF
TGTGCCAGTAGTATAGAGGGTAGCTACACTGAAGCTTTCTTT
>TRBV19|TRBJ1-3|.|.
CASSSGLGSGNTIYF
TGTGCCAGTAGTTCAGGGCTTGGCTCTGGAAACACCATATATTTT
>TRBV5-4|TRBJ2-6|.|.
CASSSLRSGANVLTF
TGTGCCAGCAGCTCCTTGAGGTCTGGGGCCAACGTCCTGACTTTC
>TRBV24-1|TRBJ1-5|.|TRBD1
CATSPAAGQGRQPQHF
TGTGCCACCAGCCCCGCGGCCGGACAGGGACGTCAGCCCCAGCATTTT
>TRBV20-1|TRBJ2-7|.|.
CSARVDYEQYF
TGCAGTGCTAGAGTTGATTACGAGCAGTACTTC
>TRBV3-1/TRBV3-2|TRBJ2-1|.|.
CASSQAAREQFF
TGTGCCAGCAGCCAAGCTGCGCGTGAGCAGTTCTTC
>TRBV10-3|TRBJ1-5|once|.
CAISRTGDEGQPQHF
TGTGCCATCAGTCGAACGGGGGACGAGGGTCAGCCCCAGCATTTT
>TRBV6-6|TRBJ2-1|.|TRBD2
CASKRLAGVQDEQFF
TGTGCCAGCAAAAGACTAGCGGGAGTGCAGGATGAGCAGTTCTTC
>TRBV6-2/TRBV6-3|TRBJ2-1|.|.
CASSYSSGSGADEQFF
TGTGCCAGCAGTTACTCATCCGGGTCGGGTGCAGATGAGCAGTTCTTC
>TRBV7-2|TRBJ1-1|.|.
CASSSSHRKAFF
TGTGCCAGCAGCTCCTCTCACCGAAAAGCTTTCTTT
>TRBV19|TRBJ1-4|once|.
CASSRRTTNEKLFF
TGTGCCAGTAGTCGCCGTACAACTAATGAAAAACTGTTTTTT
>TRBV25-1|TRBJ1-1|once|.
CASRALWNTEAFF
TGTGCCAGCCGGGCTTTGTGGAACACTGAAGCTTTCTTT
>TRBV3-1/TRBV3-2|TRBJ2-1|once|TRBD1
CASSRGDRGVYNEQFF
TGTGCCAGCAGCCGGGGGGACAGGGGGGTCTACAATGAGCAGTTCTTC
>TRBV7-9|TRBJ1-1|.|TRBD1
CASSSRDRANTEAFF
TGTGCCAGCAGCTCCCGGGACAGGGCGAACACTGAAGCTTTCTTT
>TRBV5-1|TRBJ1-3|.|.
CASSRTADPGNTIYF
TGCGCCAGCAGCCGGACGGCCGACCCTGGAAACACCATATATTTT
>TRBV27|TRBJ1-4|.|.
CASSPFAPSKGKLFF
TGTGCCAGCAGTCCCTTTGCCCCCTCCAAAGGAAAACTGTTTTTT
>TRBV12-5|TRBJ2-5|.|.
CASGFGGQSQETQYF
TGTGCTAGTGGTTTCGGGGGACAGAGCCAAGAGACCCAGTACTTC
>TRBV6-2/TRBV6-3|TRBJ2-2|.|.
CASSYLGRRNGELFF
TGTGCCAGCAGTTACCTGGGCAGGCGCAACGGGGAGCTGTTTTTT
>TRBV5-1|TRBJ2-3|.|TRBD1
CASSPGTALIRSTDTQYF
TGCGCCAGCAGCCCTGGGACAGCCCTCATTCGAAGCACAGATACGCAGTATTTT
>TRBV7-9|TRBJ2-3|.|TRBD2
CASSLSLSGGTDTQYF
TGTGCCAGCAGCTTAAGTCTTAGCGGGGGGACAGATACGCAGTATTTT
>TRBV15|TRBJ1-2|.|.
CATSRGQNYGYTF
TGTGCCACCAGCAGAGGCCAGAACTATGGCTACACCTTC
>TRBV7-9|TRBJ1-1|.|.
CASSPRLTNTEAFF
TGTGCCAGCAGCCCCCGACTGACTAACACTGAAGCTTTCTTT
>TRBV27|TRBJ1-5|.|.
CASSGGGQPQHF
TGTGCCAGCAGTGGGGGGGGTCAGCCCCAGCATTTT
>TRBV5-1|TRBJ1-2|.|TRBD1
CASSLTGANGYTF
TGCGCCAGCAGCTTGACAGGGGCAAATGGCTACACCTTC
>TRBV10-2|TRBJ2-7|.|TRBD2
CASRIAGPASEQYF
TGCGCCAGCAGAATAGCGGGCCCGGCCTCCGAGCAGTACTTC
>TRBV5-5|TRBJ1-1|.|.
CASSLEKRTEAFF
TGTGCCAGCAGCTTGGAGAAGAGAACTGAAGCTTTCTTT
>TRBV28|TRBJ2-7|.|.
CASSPPTREQYF
TGTGCCAGCAGCCCCCCAACTCGCGAGCAGTACTTC
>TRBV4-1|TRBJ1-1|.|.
CASSQSTGGGDTEAFF
TGCGCCAGCAGCCAATCGACCGGGGGAGGTGACACTGAAGCTTTCTTT